The sequence of this T cell receptor (beta chain) was determined in a study of T cells expressing NK-cell markers. Across the whole study: There were seven HCMV-seropositive donors and one seronegative donor among the eight sequenced.

A remark on this clonotype: Its matching antigen is unknown.

From germline, CDR1 is MNHEY and CDR2 SMNVEV (reference sequence). CDR3 length: 17 residues. Whole-study results and caveats: It was still unclear whether expanded NKG2C+ T cell clones were HCMV specific. More than 5 of the donors carried dominant NKG2C+ clonotypes that took up roughly 1.0-8% of their CD8+ T cells.

TCRdb derives one entry per CDR3 protein from the 5' RACE reads, leaving out DNA. Recorded for this sample: 350,000 to 450,000 distinct CDR3 sequences. The J gene is TRBJ1-1, the V gene TRBV27; TCRdb returns TRBD1, unconfirmable since there is no DNA. Sequencing was performed on blood T cells: a sorted CD56 or NKG2C T cell subset, CD4+ or CD8+ T cells, or bulk PBMC T cells (not recorded which). The source of this sequence is a man aged 18 to 69 in good health. The CDR3 here is CASSTGTGGSLVAEAFF.